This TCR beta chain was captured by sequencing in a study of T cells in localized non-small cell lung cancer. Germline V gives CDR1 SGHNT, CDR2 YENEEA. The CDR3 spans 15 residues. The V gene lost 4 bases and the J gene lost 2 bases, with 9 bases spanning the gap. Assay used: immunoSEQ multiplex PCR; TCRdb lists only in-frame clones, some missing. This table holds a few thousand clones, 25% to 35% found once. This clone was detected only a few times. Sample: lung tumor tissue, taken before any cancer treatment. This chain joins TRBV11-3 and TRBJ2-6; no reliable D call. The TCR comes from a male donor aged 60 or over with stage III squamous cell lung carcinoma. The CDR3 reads CASSSNPAGANVLTF. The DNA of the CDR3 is TGTGCCAGCAGCTCCAACCCTGCTGGGGCCAACGTCCTGACTTTC.